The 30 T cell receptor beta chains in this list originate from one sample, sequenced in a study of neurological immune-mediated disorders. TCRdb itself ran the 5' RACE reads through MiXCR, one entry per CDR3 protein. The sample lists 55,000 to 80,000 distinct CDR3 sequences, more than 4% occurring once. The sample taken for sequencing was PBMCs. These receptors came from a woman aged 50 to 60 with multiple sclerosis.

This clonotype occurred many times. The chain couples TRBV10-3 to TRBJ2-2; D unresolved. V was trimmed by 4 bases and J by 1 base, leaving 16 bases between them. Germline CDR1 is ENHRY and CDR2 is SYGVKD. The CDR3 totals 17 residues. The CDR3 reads CAISANRASMNTGELFF. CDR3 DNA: TGTGCCATCAGTGCCAACCGGGCTTCGATGAACACCGGGGAGCTGTTTTTT.

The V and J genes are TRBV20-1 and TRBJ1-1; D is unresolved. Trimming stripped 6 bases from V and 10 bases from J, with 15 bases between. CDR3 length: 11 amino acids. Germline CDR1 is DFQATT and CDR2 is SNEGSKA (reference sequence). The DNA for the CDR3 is TGCAGTGCAGATCGACCGGGAGCAGCTTTCTTT. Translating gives CSADRPGAAFF.

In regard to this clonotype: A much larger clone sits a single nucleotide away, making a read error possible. CDR3 sequence: CASSAGTAYTEAFF. The CDR3 DNA sequence: TGTGCCAGTAGTGCAGGGACCGCATACACTGAAGCTTTCTTT. J is TRBJ1-1 and V is TRBV19; D may be TRBD1 (5 bases). V gave up 5 bases and J gave up 3 bases, with 13 bases separating them. Germline V CDR1 and CDR2: LNHDA, SQIVND (reference sequence). This CDR3 has 14 residues.

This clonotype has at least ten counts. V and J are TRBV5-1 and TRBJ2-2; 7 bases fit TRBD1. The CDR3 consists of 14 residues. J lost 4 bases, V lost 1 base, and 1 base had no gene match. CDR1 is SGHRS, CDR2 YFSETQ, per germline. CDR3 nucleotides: TGCGCCAGCAGCTTGTGGGACAGCACCGGGGAGCTGTTTTTT. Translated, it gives CASSLWDSTGELFF. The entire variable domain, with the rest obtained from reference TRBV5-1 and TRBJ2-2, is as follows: KAGVTQTPRYLIKTRGQQVTLSCSPISGHRSVSWYQQTPGQGLQFLFEYFSETQRNKGNFPGRFSGRQFSNSRSEMNVSTLELGDSALYLCASSLWDSTGELFFGEGSRLTVL.

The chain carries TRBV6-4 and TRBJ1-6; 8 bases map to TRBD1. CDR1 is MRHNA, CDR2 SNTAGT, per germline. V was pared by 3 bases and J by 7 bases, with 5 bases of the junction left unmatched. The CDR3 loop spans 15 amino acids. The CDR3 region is CASSEAGGWNSPLHF. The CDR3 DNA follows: TGTGCCAGCAGTGAGGCAGGGGGCTGGAATTCACCCCTCCACTTT.

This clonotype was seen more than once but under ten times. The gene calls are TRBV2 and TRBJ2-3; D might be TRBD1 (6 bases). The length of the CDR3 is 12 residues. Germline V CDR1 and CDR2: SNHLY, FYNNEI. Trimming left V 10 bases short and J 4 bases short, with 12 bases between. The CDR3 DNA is TGTGCCACAAGACAGGCCCCAGATACGCAGTATTTT. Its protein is CATRQAPDTQYF.

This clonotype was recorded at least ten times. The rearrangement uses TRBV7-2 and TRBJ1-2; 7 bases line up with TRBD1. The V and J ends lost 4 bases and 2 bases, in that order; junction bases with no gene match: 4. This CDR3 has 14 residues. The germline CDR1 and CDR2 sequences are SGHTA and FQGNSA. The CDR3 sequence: CASSWSQGNYGYTF. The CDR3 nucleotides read TGTGCCAGCAGCTGGTCACAGGGGAACTATGGCTACACCTTC.

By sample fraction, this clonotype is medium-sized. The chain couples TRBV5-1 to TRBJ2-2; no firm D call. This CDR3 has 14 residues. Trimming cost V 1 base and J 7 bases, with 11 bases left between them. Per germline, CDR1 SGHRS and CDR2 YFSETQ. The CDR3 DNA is TGCGCCAGCAGCTTGACGCCGGGTGACGGGGAGCTGTTTTTT. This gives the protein CASSLTPGDGELFF.

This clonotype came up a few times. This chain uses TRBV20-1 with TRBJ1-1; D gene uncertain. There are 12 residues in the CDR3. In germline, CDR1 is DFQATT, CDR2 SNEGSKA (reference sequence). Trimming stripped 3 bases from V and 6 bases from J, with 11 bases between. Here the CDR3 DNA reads TGCAGTGCTAGGGAAAGCCGACCTGAAGCTTTCTTT. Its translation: CSARESRPEAFF.

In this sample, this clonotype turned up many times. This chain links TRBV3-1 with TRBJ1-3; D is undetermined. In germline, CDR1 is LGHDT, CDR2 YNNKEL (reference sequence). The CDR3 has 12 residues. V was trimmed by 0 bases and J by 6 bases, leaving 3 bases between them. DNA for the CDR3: TGTGCCAGCAGCCAAGAGACAAACACCATATATTTT. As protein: CASSQETNTIYF.

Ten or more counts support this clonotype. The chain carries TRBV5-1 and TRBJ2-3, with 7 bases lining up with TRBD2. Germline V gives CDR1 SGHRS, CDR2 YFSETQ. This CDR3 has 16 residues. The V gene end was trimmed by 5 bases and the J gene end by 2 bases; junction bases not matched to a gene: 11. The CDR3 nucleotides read TGCGCCAGCAGAGCCCAGACTAGCAGAGACACAGATACGCAGTATTTT. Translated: CASRAQTSRDTDTQYF.

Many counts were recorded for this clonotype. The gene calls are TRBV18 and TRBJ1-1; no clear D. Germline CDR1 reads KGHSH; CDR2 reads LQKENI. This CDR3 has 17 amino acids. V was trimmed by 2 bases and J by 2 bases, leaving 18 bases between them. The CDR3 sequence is CASSPFGSGQANTEAFF. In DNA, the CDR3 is TGTGCCAGCTCACCATTCGGTTCCGGGCAGGCAAACACTGAAGCTTTCTTT.

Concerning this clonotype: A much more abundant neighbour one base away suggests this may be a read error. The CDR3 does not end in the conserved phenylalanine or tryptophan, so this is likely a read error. The CDR3 DNA reads TGTGCCAGCAGTCTAGCGGGGGGGACGGAGACCCAGTACTGC. Its protein product is CASSLAGGTETQYC. The V gene is TRBV12-3 or TRBV12-4, the J gene TRBJ2-5, with 12 bases aligning to TRBD2. This CDR3 has 14 amino acids.

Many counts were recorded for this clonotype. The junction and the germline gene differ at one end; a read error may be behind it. This chain's CDR3 is CAISQSTETQYF. The CDR3 DNA sequence: TGTGCCATCAGTCAGTCAACAGAGACCCAGTACTTC. V is TRBV10-3 and J is TRBJ2-5, with no clear D. From germline, CDR1 is ENHRY and CDR2 SYGVKD. The CDR3 is 12 residues long.

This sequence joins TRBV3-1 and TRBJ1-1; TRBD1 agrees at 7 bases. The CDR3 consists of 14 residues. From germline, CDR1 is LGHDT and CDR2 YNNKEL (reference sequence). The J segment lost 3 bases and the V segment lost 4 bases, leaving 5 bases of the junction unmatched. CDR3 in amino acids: CASSPGQWHTEAFF. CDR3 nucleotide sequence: TGTGCCAGCAGCCCGGGACAGTGGCACACTGAAGCTTTCTTT.

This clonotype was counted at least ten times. CDR3 bases: TGTGCCAGCAGTTACTGGACAACAAGAGGGGATACGCAGTATTTT. Residues: CASSYWTTRGDTQYF. The chain has TRBV6-2 or TRBV6-3 and TRBJ2-3; D is perhaps TRBD1 or TRBD2 (5 bases each). Trimming cost V 1 base and J 6 bases, with 14 bases left between them. Germline values: CDR1 MNHEY, CDR2 SVGEGT. The CDR3 is made up of 15 amino acids.

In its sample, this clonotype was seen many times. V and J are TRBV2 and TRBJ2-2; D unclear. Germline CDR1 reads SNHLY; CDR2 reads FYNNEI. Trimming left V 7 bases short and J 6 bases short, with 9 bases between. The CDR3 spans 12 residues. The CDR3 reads CASMSGAGELFF. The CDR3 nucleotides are TGTGCCAGCATGAGTGGGGCCGGGGAGCTGTTTTTT. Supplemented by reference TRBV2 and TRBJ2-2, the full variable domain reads EPEVTQTPSHQVTQMGQEVILRCVPISNHLYFYWYRQILGQKVEFLVSFYNNEISEKSEIFDDQFSVERPDGSNFTLKIRSTKLEDSAMYFCASMSGAGELFFGEGSRLTVL.

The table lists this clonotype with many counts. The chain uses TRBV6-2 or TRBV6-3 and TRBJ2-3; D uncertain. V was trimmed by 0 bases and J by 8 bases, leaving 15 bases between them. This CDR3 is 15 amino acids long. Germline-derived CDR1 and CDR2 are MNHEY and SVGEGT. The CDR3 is CASSYSNSRAATQYF. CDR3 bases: TGTGCCAGCAGTTACTCGAACAGCCGAGCAGCTACGCAGTATTTT.

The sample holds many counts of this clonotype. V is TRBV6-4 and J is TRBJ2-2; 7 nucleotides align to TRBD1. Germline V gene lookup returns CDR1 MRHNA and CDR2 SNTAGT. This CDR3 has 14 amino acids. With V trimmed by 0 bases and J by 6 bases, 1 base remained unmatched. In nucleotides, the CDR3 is TGTGCCAGCAGTGACTCGAGGGGGCCCGGGGAGCTGTTTTTT. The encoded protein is CASSDSRGPGELFF.

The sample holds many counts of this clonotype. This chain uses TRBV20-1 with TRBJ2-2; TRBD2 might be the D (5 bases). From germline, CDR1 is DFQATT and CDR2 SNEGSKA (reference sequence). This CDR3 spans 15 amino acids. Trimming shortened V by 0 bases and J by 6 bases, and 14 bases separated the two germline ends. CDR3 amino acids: CSARDAHQRPGELFF. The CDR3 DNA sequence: TGCAGTGCTAGAGATGCTCACCAGCGGCCCGGGGAGCTGTTTTTT.

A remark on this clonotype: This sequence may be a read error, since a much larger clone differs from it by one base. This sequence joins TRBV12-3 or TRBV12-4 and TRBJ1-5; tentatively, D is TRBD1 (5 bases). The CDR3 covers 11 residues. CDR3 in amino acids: CTSGAIGDQHF. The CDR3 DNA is TGTACCAGCGGGGCCATTGGGGACCAGCATTTT.

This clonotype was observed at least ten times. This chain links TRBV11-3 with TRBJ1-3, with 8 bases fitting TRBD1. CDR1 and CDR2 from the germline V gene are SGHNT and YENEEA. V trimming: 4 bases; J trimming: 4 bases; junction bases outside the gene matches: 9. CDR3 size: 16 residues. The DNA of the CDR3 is TGTGCCAGCAGCTCGCCAGGACAGGGCTCCGGAAACACCATATATTTT. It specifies CASSSPGQGSGNTIYF. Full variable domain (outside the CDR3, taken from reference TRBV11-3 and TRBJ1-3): EAGVVQSPRYKIIEKKQPVAFWCNPISGHNTLYWYLQNLGQGPELLIRYENEEAVDDSQLPKDRFSAERLKGVDSTLKIQPAELGDSAVYLCASSSPGQGSGNTIYFGEGSWLTVV.

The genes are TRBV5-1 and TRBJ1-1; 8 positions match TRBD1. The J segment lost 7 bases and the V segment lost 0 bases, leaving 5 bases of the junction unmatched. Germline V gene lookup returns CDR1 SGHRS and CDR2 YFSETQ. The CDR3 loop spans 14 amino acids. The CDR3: CASSLDGQGNEAFF. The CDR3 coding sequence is TGCGCCAGCAGCTTGGATGGACAGGGCAATGAAGCTTTCTTT.

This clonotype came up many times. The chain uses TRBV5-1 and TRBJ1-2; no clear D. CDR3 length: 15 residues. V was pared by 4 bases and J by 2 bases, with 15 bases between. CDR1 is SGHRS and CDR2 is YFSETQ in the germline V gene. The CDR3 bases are TGCGCCAGCAGCCGCTTCGAGTCGAGCAACTATGGCTACACCTTC. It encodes CASSRFESSNYGYTF.

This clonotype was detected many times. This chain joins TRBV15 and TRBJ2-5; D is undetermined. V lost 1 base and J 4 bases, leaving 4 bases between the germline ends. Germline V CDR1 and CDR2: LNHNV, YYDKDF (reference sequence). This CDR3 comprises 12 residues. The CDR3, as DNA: TGTGCCACCAGCAGAGCTCTAGAGACCCAGTACTTC. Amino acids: CATSRALETQYF.

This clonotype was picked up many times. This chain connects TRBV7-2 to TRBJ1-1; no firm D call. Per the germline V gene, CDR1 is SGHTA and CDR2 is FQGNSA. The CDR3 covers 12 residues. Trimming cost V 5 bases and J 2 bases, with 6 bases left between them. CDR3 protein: CASSAYNTEAFF. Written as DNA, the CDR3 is TGTGCCAGCAGCGCTTACAACACTGAAGCTTTCTTT. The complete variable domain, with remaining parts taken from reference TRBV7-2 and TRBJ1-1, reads GAGVSQSPSNKVTEKGKDVELRCDPISGHTALYWYRQSLGQGLEFLIYFQGNSAPDKSGLPSDRFSAERTGGSVSTLTIQRTQQEDSAVYLCASSAYNTEAFFGQGTRLTVV.

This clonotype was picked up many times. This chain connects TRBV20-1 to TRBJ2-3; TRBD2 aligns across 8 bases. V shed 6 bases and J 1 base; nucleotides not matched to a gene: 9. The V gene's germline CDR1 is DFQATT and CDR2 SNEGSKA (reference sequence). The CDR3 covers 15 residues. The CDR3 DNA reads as TGCAGTGCAACCCCAGCGGGGGAAGGCACAGATACGCAGTATTTT. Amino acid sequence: CSATPAGEGTDTQYF.

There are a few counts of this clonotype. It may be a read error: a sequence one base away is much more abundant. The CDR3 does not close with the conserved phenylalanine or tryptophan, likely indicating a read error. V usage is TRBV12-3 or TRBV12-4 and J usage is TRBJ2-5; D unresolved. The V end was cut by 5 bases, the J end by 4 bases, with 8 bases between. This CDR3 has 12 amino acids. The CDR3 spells CASSLLRETQYV. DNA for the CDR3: TGTGCCAGCAGTCTTCTCAGAGAGACCCAGTACGTC.

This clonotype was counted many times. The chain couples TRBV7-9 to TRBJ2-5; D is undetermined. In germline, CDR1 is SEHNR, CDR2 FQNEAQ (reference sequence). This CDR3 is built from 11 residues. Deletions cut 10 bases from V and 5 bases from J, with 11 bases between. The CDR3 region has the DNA TGTGCCAACAACGGCTGGGAGACCCAGTACTTC. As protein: CANNGWETQYF.

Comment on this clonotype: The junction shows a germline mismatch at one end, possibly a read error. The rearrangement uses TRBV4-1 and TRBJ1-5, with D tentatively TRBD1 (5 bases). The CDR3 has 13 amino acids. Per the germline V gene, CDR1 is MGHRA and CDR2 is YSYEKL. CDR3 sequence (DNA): TGCGCCAGCAGCCTAGGGACCGAACTTCCCCAGAATTTT. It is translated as CASSLGTELPQNF.